These T cell receptor beta chains were read from a single sample in a study of blood T cell repertoires in COVID-19. Sequenced by immunoSEQ multiplex PCR; TCRdb stores in-frame clones only, minus some. The sample carries tens of thousands of clones, approximately 78% recorded once. Sequenced sample: peripheral blood. The receptors come from a middle-aged man with active or convalescent COVID-19. Both conserved end residues are part of each CDR3. Fields, in order: V gene, D gene, J gene, clone size, CDR3 protein, CDR3 DNA. A D gene is named only where the DNA matches it firmly. The size field is filled for only some rows; it gives once, few, many or a size class.

v_call: TRBV6-4; d_call: TRBD2; j_call: TRBJ2-2; clone_size: NA; cdr3_aa: CASSPGTSGGTGELFF; cdr3_nt: TGTGCCAGCAGTCCCGGGACTAGCGGGGGCACCGGGGAGCTGTTTTTT
v_call: TRBV2; d_call: TRBD1; j_call: TRBJ2-5; clone_size: NA; cdr3_aa: CASKQGPETQYF; cdr3_nt: TGTGCCAGCAAACAGGGGCCAGAGACCCAGTACTTC
v_call: TRBV30; d_call: TRBD2; j_call: TRBJ2-1; clone_size: NA; cdr3_aa: CAWTISGGAYNEQFF; cdr3_nt: TGTGCCTGGACTATTAGCGGGGGGGCCTACAATGAGCAGTTCTTC
v_call: TRBV24-1; d_call: NA; j_call: TRBJ2-5; clone_size: NA; cdr3_aa: CATSDNSKRGETQYF; cdr3_nt: TGTGCCACCAGCGATAATTCCAAGAGAGGGGAGACCCAGTACTTC
v_call: TRBV7-2; d_call: NA; j_call: TRBJ1-1; clone_size: NA; cdr3_aa: CASSLGAGPGRAFF; cdr3_nt: TGTGCCAGCAGCTTAGGGGCAGGCCCAGGGAGGGCTTTCTTT
v_call: TRBV5-5; d_call: NA; j_call: TRBJ2-3; clone_size: NA; cdr3_aa: CASSPLRASTDTQYF; cdr3_nt: TGTGCCAGCAGCCCACTCAGGGCTAGCACAGATACGCAGTATTTT
v_call: TRBV7-9; d_call: TRBD1; j_call: TRBJ1-2; clone_size: once; cdr3_aa: CASSPGGDRGRGYTF; cdr3_nt: TGTGCCAGCAGCCCCGGTGGGGACAGGGGTCGTGGCTACACCTTC
v_call: TRBV10-2; d_call: TRBD2; j_call: TRBJ2-1; clone_size: NA; cdr3_aa: CASSVDGLAGGNSYNEQFF; cdr3_nt: TGCGCCAGCAGTGTCGATGGACTAGCGGGGGGGAACTCCTACAATGAGCAGTTCTTC
v_call: TRBV6-6; d_call: NA; j_call: TRBJ1-1; clone_size: NA; cdr3_aa: CASSSGQWNTEAFF; cdr3_nt: TGTGCCAGCAGTTCGGGACAATGGAACACTGAAGCTTTCTTT
v_call: TRBV2; d_call: TRBD1; j_call: TRBJ2-3; clone_size: few; cdr3_aa: CASRDRGSTDTQYF; cdr3_nt: TGTGCCAGCAGGGACAGGGGTAGCACAGATACGCAGTATTTT
v_call: TRBV6-1; d_call: TRBD1; j_call: TRBJ1-2; clone_size: NA; cdr3_aa: CASSERTGGSYTF; cdr3_nt: TGTGCCAGCAGTGAAAGGACAGGGGGATCCTACACCTTC
v_call: TRBV28; d_call: TRBD1; j_call: TRBJ1-5; clone_size: NA; cdr3_aa: CASRLPGTGDQPQHF; cdr3_nt: TGTGCCAGCCGTCTTCCCGGGACAGGGGATCAGCCCCAGCATTTT
v_call: TRBV27; d_call: TRBD1; j_call: TRBJ1-1; clone_size: few; cdr3_aa: CASSPRQGSMNTEAFF; cdr3_nt: TGTGCCAGCAGTCCGAGACAGGGGTCAATGAACACTGAAGCTTTCTTT
v_call: TRBV10-3; d_call: NA; j_call: TRBJ2-5; clone_size: NA; cdr3_aa: CAIMGSSGSGQETQYF; cdr3_nt: TGTGCCATCATGGGGTCGAGCGGTAGCGGCCAAGAGACCCAGTACTTC
v_call: TRBV18; d_call: NA; j_call: TRBJ2-5; clone_size: once; cdr3_aa: CASEKEETQYF; cdr3_nt: TGTGCCAGCGAAAAGGAGGAGACCCAGTACTTC
v_call: TRBV19; d_call: NA; j_call: TRBJ1-5; clone_size: NA; cdr3_aa: CASRTEVNQPQHF; cdr3_nt: TGTGCCAGTAGGACTGAAGTCAATCAGCCCCAGCATTTT
v_call: TRBV5-1; d_call: NA; j_call: TRBJ1-6; clone_size: NA; cdr3_aa: CASSTGHRDNSPLHF; cdr3_nt: TGCGCCAGCAGCACCGGACACAGGGATAATTCACCCCTCCACTTT
v_call: TRBV28; d_call: TRBD1; j_call: TRBJ1-6; clone_size: NA; cdr3_aa: CASSPLDRGNSPLHF; cdr3_nt: TGTGCCAGCAGTCCCCTCGACAGGGGGAATTCACCCCTCCACTTT
v_call: TRBV7-2; d_call: TRBD2; j_call: TRBJ2-5; clone_size: NA; cdr3_aa: CASSFQLAGGEETQYF; cdr3_nt: TGTGCCAGCAGCTTCCAACTAGCGGGGGGGGAAGAGACCCAGTACTTC
v_call: TRBV7-9; d_call: TRBD1; j_call: TRBJ1-4; clone_size: NA; cdr3_aa: CASSWGTGGNEKLFF; cdr3_nt: TGTGCCAGCAGCTGGGGGACAGGGGGGAATGAAAAACTGTTTTTT
v_call: TRBV20-1; d_call: NA; j_call: TRBJ2-6; clone_size: few; cdr3_aa: CSASSVSGANVLTF; cdr3_nt: TGCAGTGCTAGTTCCGTCTCTGGGGCCAACGTCCTGACTTTC
v_call: TRBV4-1; d_call: TRBD1; j_call: TRBJ2-3; clone_size: once; cdr3_aa: CASSQRDRGRSTDTQYF; cdr3_nt: TGCGCCAGCAGCCAAAGAGACAGGGGCCGTAGCACAGATACGCAGTATTTT
v_call: TRBV7-9; d_call: TRBD1; j_call: TRBJ2-7; clone_size: NA; cdr3_aa: CASSPDGAQGAYEQYF; cdr3_nt: TGTGCCAGCAGTCCCGATGGGGCGCAGGGGGCCTACGAGCAGTACTTC
v_call: TRBV18; d_call: TRBD2; j_call: TRBJ2-5; clone_size: NA; cdr3_aa: CASSRTPGTSGGGIQETQYF; cdr3_nt: TGTGCCAGCTCACGTACCCCCGGGACTAGCGGGGGGGGTATCCAAGAGACCCAGTACTTC
v_call: TRBV5-1; d_call: TRBD1; j_call: TRBJ2-1; clone_size: once; cdr3_aa: CASKPGQGYNEQFF; cdr3_nt: TGCGCCAGTAAGCCGGGACAGGGTTACAATGAGCAGTTCTTC
v_call: TRBV12-3/TRBV12-4; d_call: TRBD1; j_call: TRBJ1-2; clone_size: NA; cdr3_aa: CAAWTGVGYGYTF; cdr3_nt: TGTGCCGCGTGGACAGGGGTGGGCTATGGCTACACCTTC
v_call: TRBV6-6; d_call: NA; j_call: TRBJ2-2; clone_size: few; cdr3_aa: CASSSIDTGELFF; cdr3_nt: TGTGCCAGCAGTTCTATAGACACCGGGGAGCTGTTTTTT
v_call: TRBV2; d_call: NA; j_call: TRBJ2-3; clone_size: NA; cdr3_aa: CASSGQITDTQYF; cdr3_nt: TGTGCCAGCAGTGGACAGATCACAGATACGCAGTATTTT
v_call: TRBV5-8; d_call: NA; j_call: TRBJ1-4; clone_size: NA; cdr3_aa: CASRPRYRQAANEKLFF; cdr3_nt: TGTGCCAGCAGGCCCCGGTACCGACAGGCGGCTAATGAAAAACTGTTTTTT
v_call: TRBV3-1/TRBV3-2; d_call: NA; j_call: TRBJ1-2; clone_size: NA; cdr3_aa: CASSQGSGNGYTF; cdr3_nt: TGTGCCAGCAGCCAAGGTTCCGGGAACGGCTACACCTTC
v_call: TRBV7-2; d_call: NA; j_call: TRBJ1-2; clone_size: NA; cdr3_aa: CASSHGHFNYGYTF; cdr3_nt: TGTGCCAGCAGCCATGGACACTTTAACTATGGCTACACCTTC
v_call: TRBV4-3; d_call: NA; j_call: TRBJ1-1; clone_size: NA; cdr3_aa: CASSQRARGDTEAFF; cdr3_nt: TGCGCCAGCAGCCAAAGGGCCCGGGGGGACACTGAAGCTTTCTTT
v_call: TRBV18; d_call: NA; j_call: TRBJ1-6; clone_size: NA; cdr3_aa: CASSPRTALGSPLHF; cdr3_nt: TGTGCCAGCTCACCTCGTACAGCATTGGGTTCACCCCTCCACTTT
v_call: TRBV4-3; d_call: TRBD2; j_call: TRBJ2-1; clone_size: NA; cdr3_aa: CASSQSPPGAGGGNEQFF; cdr3_nt: TGCGCCAGCAGCCAGTCGCCCCCAGGGGCGGGGGGGGGCAATGAGCAGTTCTTC
v_call: TRBV19; d_call: TRBD1; j_call: TRBJ1-2; clone_size: NA; cdr3_aa: CASSTPNRGRGYTF; cdr3_nt: TGTGCCAGTAGTACCCCCAACAGGGGGCGAGGCTACACCTTC
v_call: TRBV24-1; d_call: TRBD1; j_call: TRBJ2-7; clone_size: NA; cdr3_aa: CATSDLTSGTGRAEQYF; cdr3_nt: TGTGCCACCAGTGATTTGACGTCCGGGACAGGGAGGGCCGAGCAGTACTTC
v_call: TRBV5-8; d_call: NA; j_call: TRBJ1-1; clone_size: NA; cdr3_aa: CASSFQGANTEAFF; cdr3_nt: TGTGCCAGCAGTTTTCAAGGGGCCAACACTGAAGCTTTCTTT
v_call: TRBV7-2; d_call: TRBD1; j_call: TRBJ1-5; clone_size: NA; cdr3_aa: CASSSATGGGQPQHF; cdr3_nt: TGTGCCAGCAGCTCCGCGACAGGGGGTGGTCAGCCCCAGCATTTT
v_call: TRBV4-1; d_call: NA; j_call: TRBJ1-5; clone_size: few; cdr3_aa: CASSQVGVWSNQPQHF; cdr3_nt: TGCGCCAGCAGCCAAGTAGGGGTTTGGAGCAATCAGCCCCAGCATTTT
v_call: TRBV4-1; d_call: TRBD2; j_call: TRBJ2-2; clone_size: few; cdr3_aa: CASSLTGEGTGELFF; cdr3_nt: TGCGCCAGCAGCCTCACCGGGGAGGGGACCGGGGAGCTGTTTTTT
v_call: TRBV3-1/TRBV3-2; d_call: TRBD2; j_call: TRBJ2-6; clone_size: NA; cdr3_aa: CASSRAGPLGANVLTF; cdr3_nt: TGTGCCAGCAGCCGAGCGGGGCCCCTGGGGGCCAACGTCCTGACTTTC
v_call: TRBV14; d_call: NA; j_call: TRBJ1-2; clone_size: NA; cdr3_aa: CASSQEAGANYGYTF; cdr3_nt: TGTGCCAGCAGCCAAGAAGCAGGGGCTAACTATGGCTACACCTTC
v_call: TRBV12-3/TRBV12-4; d_call: NA; j_call: TRBJ1-1; clone_size: NA; cdr3_aa: CASSYEGGTEAFF; cdr3_nt: TGTGCCAGCAGTTATGAGGGGGGGACTGAAGCTTTCTTT
v_call: TRBV5-1; d_call: TRBD1; j_call: TRBJ1-2; clone_size: NA; cdr3_aa: CASDGQGEGGYTF; cdr3_nt: TGCGCCAGCGACGGACAGGGCGAGGGAGGCTACACCTTC
v_call: TRBV3-1/TRBV3-2; d_call: NA; j_call: TRBJ2-7; clone_size: NA; cdr3_aa: CASSQDNRIYEQYF; cdr3_nt: TGTGCCAGCAGCCAAGATAACAGAATCTACGAGCAGTACTTC
v_call: TRBV27; d_call: NA; j_call: TRBJ1-2; clone_size: NA; cdr3_aa: CASSLSYTGPSKGGYTF; cdr3_nt: TGTGCCAGCAGTTTATCATATACAGGGCCAAGTAAGGGGGGCTACACCTTC
v_call: TRBV4-3; d_call: NA; j_call: TRBJ2-6; clone_size: once; cdr3_aa: CASSQDGGLSGANVLTF; cdr3_nt: TGCGCCAGCAGCCAAGATGGAGGTCTCTCTGGGGCCAACGTCCTGACTTTC
v_call: TRBV16; d_call: NA; j_call: TRBJ1-2; clone_size: NA; cdr3_aa: CASSQPTNYGYTF; cdr3_nt: TGTGCCAGCAGCCAGCCGACAAACTATGGCTACACCTTC
v_call: TRBV3-1/TRBV3-2; d_call: NA; j_call: TRBJ2-5; clone_size: NA; cdr3_aa: CASSQDNRETQYF; cdr3_nt: TGTGCCAGCAGCCAAGATAACAGAGAGACCCAGTACTTC
v_call: TRBV28; d_call: NA; j_call: TRBJ2-7; clone_size: NA; cdr3_aa: CASSLGQLLEQYF; cdr3_nt: TGTGCCAGCAGTTTAGGACAGCTTCTAGAGCAGTACTTC
v_call: TRBV5-1; d_call: NA; j_call: TRBJ2-5; clone_size: NA; cdr3_aa: CASSFQGPPETQYF; cdr3_nt: TGCGCCAGCAGCTTTCAGGGTCCACCGGAGACCCAGTACTTC
v_call: TRBV6-5; d_call: TRBD1; j_call: TRBJ2-7; clone_size: NA; cdr3_aa: CASKAGTALYEQYF; cdr3_nt: TGTGCCAGCAAAGCCGGGACAGCACTTTACGAGCAGTACTTC
v_call: TRBV12-3/TRBV12-4; d_call: NA; j_call: TRBJ1-2; clone_size: once; cdr3_aa: CASINRKNGYTF; cdr3_nt: TGTGCCAGCATTAACAGAAAGAATGGCTACACCTTC
v_call: TRBV18; d_call: NA; j_call: TRBJ2-2; clone_size: NA; cdr3_aa: CASSPRSTNTGELFF; cdr3_nt: TGTGCCAGCTCACCACGGAGCACGAACACCGGGGAGCTGTTTTTT
v_call: TRBV5-1; d_call: NA; j_call: TRBJ2-1; clone_size: NA; cdr3_aa: CASSLAGPYNEQFF; cdr3_nt: TGCGCCAGCAGCTTGGCTGGCCCCTACAATGAGCAGTTCTTC
v_call: TRBV24-1; d_call: NA; j_call: TRBJ2-3; clone_size: NA; cdr3_aa: CATNTGRGTDTQYF; cdr3_nt: TGTGCCACCAACACAGGGAGGGGGACAGATACGCAGTATTTT
v_call: TRBV4-1; d_call: TRBD2; j_call: TRBJ2-5; clone_size: NA; cdr3_aa: CASSQGNGGTAETQYF; cdr3_nt: TGCGCCAGCAGCCAAGGGAACGGGGGGACGGCAGAGACCCAGTACTTC